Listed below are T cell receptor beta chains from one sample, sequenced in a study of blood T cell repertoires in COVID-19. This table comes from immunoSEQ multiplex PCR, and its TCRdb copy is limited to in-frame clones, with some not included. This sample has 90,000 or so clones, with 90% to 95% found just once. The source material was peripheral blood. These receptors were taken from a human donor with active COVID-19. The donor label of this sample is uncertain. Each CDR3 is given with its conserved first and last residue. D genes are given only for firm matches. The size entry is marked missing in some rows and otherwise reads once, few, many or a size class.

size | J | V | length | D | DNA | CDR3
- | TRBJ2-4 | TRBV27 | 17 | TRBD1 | TGTGCCAGCAGTTCCCTGGGGACAGGGGACGCCAAAAACATTCAGTACTTC | CASSSLGTGDAKNIQYF
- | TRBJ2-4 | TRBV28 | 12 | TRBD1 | TGTGCCAGCAGTTGGGCAGGGGGCATTCAGTACTTC | CASSWAGGIQYF
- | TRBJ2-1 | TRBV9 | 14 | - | TGTGCCAGCAGCGTACTAGCGTCATACAATGAGCAGTTCTTC | CASSVLASYNEQFF
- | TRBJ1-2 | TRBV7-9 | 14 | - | TGTGCCAGCAGCCCTCCACAGGGAGTCTGGGGCTACACCTTC | CASSPPQGVWGYTF
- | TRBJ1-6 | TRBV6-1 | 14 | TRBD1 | TGTGCCAGCAGTGAAGGACAGGGAAGTTCACCCCTCCACTTT | CASSEGQGSSPLHF
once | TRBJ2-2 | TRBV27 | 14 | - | TGTGCCAGCAGTTTGGCTCTAGACACCGGGGAGCTGTTTTTT | CASSLALDTGELFF
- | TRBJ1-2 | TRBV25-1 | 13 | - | TGTGCCAGCAGAAATAGGCTAGACTATGGCTACACCTTC | CASRNRLDYGYTF
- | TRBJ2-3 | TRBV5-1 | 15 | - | TGCGCCAGCAGCTTGGACCTCCAGGGCACAGATACGCAGTATTTT | CASSLDLQGTDTQYF
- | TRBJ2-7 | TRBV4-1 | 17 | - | TGCGCCAGCAGCCAAGAAGTGGTCGACTACCTTTCCTACGAGCAGTACTTC | CASSQEVVDYLSYEQYF
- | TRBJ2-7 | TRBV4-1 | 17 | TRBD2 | TGCGCCAGCAGCCCCTCCTCTAGCGGGGGGTTCTCCTACGAGCAGTACTTC | CASSPSSSGGFSYEQYF
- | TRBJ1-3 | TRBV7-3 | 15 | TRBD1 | TGTGCCAGCAGCCCCGGGACAGGCTCTGGAAACACCATATATTTT | CASSPGTGSGNTIYF
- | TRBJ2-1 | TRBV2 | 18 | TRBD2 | TGTGCCAGCAGCGGTCCTGGCGGTAGCGGGGGGGCCTACAATGAGCAGTTCTTC | CASSGPGGSGGAYNEQFF
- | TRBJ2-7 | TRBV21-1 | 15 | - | TGTGCCAGCAGCAAAAGGGAGCTAGCAGCCTACGAGCAGTACTTC | CASSKRELAAYEQYF
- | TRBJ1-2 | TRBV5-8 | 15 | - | TGTGCCAGCAGCTTAGGCCCAGGCAGGGGCCATGGCTACACCTTC | CASSLGPGRGHGYTF
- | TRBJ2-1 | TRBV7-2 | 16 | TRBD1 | TGTGCCAGCAGCTTAGAGGACAGGTACCTTCCCGATGAGCAGTTCTTC | CASSLEDRYLPDEQFF
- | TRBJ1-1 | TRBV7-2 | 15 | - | TGTGCCAGCAGCTTATCCGGGGAGCAGAACACTGAAGCTTTCTTT | CASSLSGEQNTEAFF
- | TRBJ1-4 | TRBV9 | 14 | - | TGTGCCAGCAGCAGGGGGGGAACTAATGAAAAACTGTTTTTT | CASSRGGTNEKLFF
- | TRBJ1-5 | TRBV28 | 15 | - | TGTGCCAGCAGTTTAGTAGGGGATAGCAATCAGCCCCAGCATTTT | CASSLVGDSNQPQHF
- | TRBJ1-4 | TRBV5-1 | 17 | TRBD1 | TGCGCCAGCAGCTTGGGTGGACAGGGCGGGGTGGATGAAAAACTGTTTTTT | CASSLGGQGGVDEKLFF
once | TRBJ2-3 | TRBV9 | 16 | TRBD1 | TGTGCCAGCAGCGACGGGACAGGGGGACCCACAGATACGCAGTATTTT | CASSDGTGGPTDTQYF
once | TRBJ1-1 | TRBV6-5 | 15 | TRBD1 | TGTGCCAGCAGTACGACAGGGGGCTTGAACACTGAAGCTTTCTTT | CASSTTGGLNTEAFF
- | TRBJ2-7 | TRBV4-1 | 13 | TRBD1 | TGCGCCAGCAGCACCGGGACAGGGGGCGAGCAGTACTTC | CASSTGTGGEQYF
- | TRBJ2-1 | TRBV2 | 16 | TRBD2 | TGTGCCAGCAGTGAAGACAGAGCGGGGGGCCGTGGTGAGCAGTTCTTC | CASSEDRAGGRGEQFF
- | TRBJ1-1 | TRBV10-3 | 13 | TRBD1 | TGTGCCATCAGTGAAAGACAGGGGACTGAAGCTTTCTTT | CAISERQGTEAFF
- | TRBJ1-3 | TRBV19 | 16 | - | TGTGCCAGTAGTATTCATCTGGAGGGGCTCGGAAACACCATATATTTT | CASSIHLEGLGNTIYF
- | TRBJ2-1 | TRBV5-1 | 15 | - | TGCGCCAGCAGCTTGGTTCGCTACTCCTACAATGAGCAGTTCTTC | CASSLVRYSYNEQFF
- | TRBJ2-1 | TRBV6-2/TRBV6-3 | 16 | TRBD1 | TGTGCCAGCAGTTACTCGTCGAGGACGGGACAGACTTTGCAGTTCTTC | CASSYSSRTGQTLQFF
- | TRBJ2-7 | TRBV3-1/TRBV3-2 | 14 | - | TGTGCCAGCAGCCGGAGCCGTAACTCCTACGAGCAGTACTTC | CASSRSRNSYEQYF
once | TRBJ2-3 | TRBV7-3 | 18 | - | TGTGCCAGCACCACAGAGGGGGTAACCCCTCAATACACAGATACGCAGTATTTT | CASTTEGVTPQYTDTQYF
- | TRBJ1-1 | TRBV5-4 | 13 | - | TGTGCCAGCAGCTTGGGCCCCCGGGCTGAAGCTTTCTTT | CASSLGPRAEAFF
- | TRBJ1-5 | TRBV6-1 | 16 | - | TGTGCCAGCAGTGGGTATTGGAACGCCGAGGATCAGCCCCAGCATTTT | CASSGYWNAEDQPQHF
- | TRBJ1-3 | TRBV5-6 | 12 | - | TGTGCCAGCAGCTTGACAGGAAACACCATATATTTT | CASSLTGNTIYF
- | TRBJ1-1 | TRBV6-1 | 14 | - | TGTGCCAGCAGTGAAGTTTTACTACTCACTGAAGCTTTCTTT | CASSEVLLLTEAFF
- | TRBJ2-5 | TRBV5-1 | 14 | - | TGCGCCAGCAGCTTCGGGGGGCCCGAGGAGACCCAGTACTTC | CASSFGGPEETQYF
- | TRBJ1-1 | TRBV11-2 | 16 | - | TGTGCCAGCAAGCAGGGTCAATTTTATTTGAACACTGAAGCTTTCTTT | CASKQGQFYLNTEAFF
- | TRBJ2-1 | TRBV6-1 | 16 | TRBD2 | TGTGCCAGCAGTGAATTTGGCGGGGGGGCCTACAATGAGCAGTTCTTC | CASSEFGGGAYNEQFF
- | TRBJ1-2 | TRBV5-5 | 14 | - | TGTGCCAGCAGCCGACCAGGGGATTTAAATGGCTACACCTTC | CASSRPGDLNGYTF
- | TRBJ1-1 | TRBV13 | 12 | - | TGTGCCAGCAGCAGGGGTACAGGGTTAGCTTTCTTT | CASSRGTGLAFF
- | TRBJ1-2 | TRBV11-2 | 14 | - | TGTGCCAGCAGCTTGCAGGTTATCGGCTATGGCTACACCTTC | CASSLQVIGYGYTF
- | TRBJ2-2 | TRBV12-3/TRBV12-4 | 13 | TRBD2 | TGTGCCAGCAGTTTCACTAGCGGGGGGGAGCTGTTTTTT | CASSFTSGGELFF
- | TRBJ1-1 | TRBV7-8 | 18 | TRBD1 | TGTGCCAGCAGCTTAGCGCAAGCGGGACAGGGGCTGAACACTGAAGCTTTCTTT | CASSLAQAGQGLNTEAFF